The 5 T cell receptor beta chains below were found in one sample sequenced in a study of blood T cell repertoires in COVID-19. Libraries were prepared by immunoSEQ multiplex PCR; TCRdb keeps only in-frame clonotypes and omits some of them. The data contain some 89,000 clones, 76% of them seen just once; the ten biggest clones take up roughly 6.6%. Sequencing input: peripheral blood. Every receptor here comes from a man between 65 and 85 years old with acute or convalescent COVID-19.

This chain joins TRBV5-1 and TRBJ2-5, with 9 nucleotides matching TRBD1. CDR1 and CDR2 (germline): SGHRS, YFSETQ. CDR3 size: 14 residues. Trimming cost V 2 bases and J 5 bases; bases outside gene matches: 4. The CDR3 sequence is CASSLTGGSETQYF. In DNA form, the CDR3 reads TGCGCCAGCAGCTTAACAGGGGGCAGTGAGACCCAGTACTTC.

The chain recombines TRBV15 with TRBJ1-5; 8 nucleotides agree with TRBD1. The germline CDR1 and CDR2 sequences are LNHNV and YYDKDF (reference sequence). V gave up 9 bases and J gave up 1 base; unmatched junction bases: 5. This CDR3 spans 14 amino acids. Written as DNA, the CDR3 is TGTGCCACTGACAGGGGTGAGAGCAATCAGCCCCAGCATTTT. This codes for CATDRGESNQPQHF.

The chain couples TRBV5-4 to TRBJ1-2; D possibly corresponds to TRBD1 (6 bases). Germline V lookup: CDR1 SGHNT, CDR2 YYREEE (reference sequence). V was trimmed by 0 bases and J by 2 bases, leaving 8 bases between them. This CDR3 contains 14 residues. CDR3 DNA sequence: TGTGCCAGCAGCTTGGGGGACAAAAACTATGGCTACACCTTC. It translates to CASSLGDKNYGYTF.

The chain recombines TRBV7-9 with TRBJ2-5; the D gene is possibly TRBD1 (6 bases). The CDR3 runs 15 residues. V was pared by 1 base and J by 3 bases, with 12 bases between. Germline CDR1 reads SEHNR; CDR2 reads FQNEAQ (reference sequence). DNA for the CDR3: TGTGCCAGCAGCTTAGTACTGGCAGGGGAAGAGACCCAGTACTTC. Its translation: CASSLVLAGEETQYF.

The rearrangement uses TRBV7-9 and TRBJ1-1; 7 bases match TRBD1. The germline V gene encodes CDR1 SEHNR and CDR2 FQNEAQ (reference sequence). This CDR3 comprises 15 residues. The ends lost 0 bases at V and 1 base at J; junction bases unmatched: 2. The CDR3 sequence is CASSLATGENTEAFF. The DNA of the CDR3 is TGTGCCAGCAGCTTAGCCACAGGGGAGAACACTGAAGCTTTCTTT.